One sample yielded the 5 T cell receptor beta chains listed below, sequenced in a study of T cells in Graves' hyperthyroidism and ophthalmopathy. Authors of the study amplified TCR beta CDR3 regions from RNA transcripts. In the first-round RT-PCR of the TCR CDR3, the HTBI primer set was used. MiXCR was run by TCRdb on the multiplex PCR reads, yielding one entry per CDR3 protein. Of under 450,000 distinct CDR3 sequences listed, around 14% were seen once; the top ten hold around 7.7%. Material: blood. All receptors come from a woman younger than 30 with Graves' hyperthyroidism.

The sample holds many counts of this clonotype. The chain carries TRBV18 and TRBJ2-6; D is undetermined. Germline V gene lookup returns CDR1 KGHSH and CDR2 LQKENI. The CDR3 is 16 amino acids. Trimming stripped 1 base from V and 0 bases from J, with 7 bases between. The CDR3 nucleotides read TGTGCCAGCTCACCACAGACGAGCTCTGGGGCCAACGTCCTGACTTTC. This sequence encodes CASSPQTSSGANVLTF.

The table lists this clonotype with many counts. The chain employs TRBV7-3 and TRBJ2-7, with a weak D call TRBD1 (6 bases). CDR3 length equals 15 residues. V was trimmed by 0 bases and J by 5 bases, leaving 14 bases between them. Per the germline V gene, CDR1 is SGHTA and CDR2 is FQGTGA. CDR3 protein: CASSLTSGQTNEQYF. CDR3 nucleotide sequence: TGTGCCAGCAGCTTAACGTCTGGACAGACTAACGAGCAGTACTTC.

Details on this clonotype: A junction end diverges from the germline sequence, so it may reflect a read error. J is TRBJ2-1 and V is TRBV4-1; 9 nucleotides match TRBD2. Germline values: CDR1 MGHRA, CDR2 YSYEKL. This CDR3 is 16 amino acids long. The CDR3 loop is CASSLAGSGIYNEQFF. The CDR3 coding sequence is TGTGCCAGCAGCCTAGCGGGATCAGGTATCTACAATGAGCAGTTCTTC.

This clonotype showed up many times. The rearrangement links TRBV12-3 or TRBV12-4 to TRBJ2-7, with a tentative D call TRBD2 (5 bases). The CDR3 length is 12 residues. V lost 6 bases and J lost 6, with 12 bases in between. The CDR3 DNA is TGTGCCAGCAGACGTGACTACGCCGAGCAGTACTTC. Protein product: CASRRDYAEQYF.

This clonotype was detected ten times or more. The gene calls are TRBV18 and TRBJ2-3; no clear D gene. Trimming pared 0 bases from V and 6 bases from J, leaving 10 bases between. The germline V gene has CDR1 KGHSH and CDR2 LQKENI. The CDR3 loop spans 14 amino acids. CDR3 region: CASSPPALRDTQYF. For the CDR3, the DNA is TGTGCCAGCTCACCACCGGCGCTGCGGGATACGCAGTATTTT. Looking up the rest from reference TRBV18 and TRBJ2-3 gives the full variable domain: NAGVMQNPRHLVRRRGQEARLRCSPMKGHSHVYWYRQLPEEGLKFMVYLQKENIIDESGMPKERFSAEFPKEGPSILRIQQVVRGDSAAYFCASSPPALRDTQYFGPGTRLTVL.